The next 28 T cell receptor beta chains were all read from a single sample in a study of shared clonotypes between healthy human individuals. The data were produced by immunoSEQ multiplex PCR, yet TCRdb's version contains in-frame clones alone and is incomplete. Among 2 million to 2.5 million clones listed, just over 90% were seen once. As defined, naive CD8 cells were CD45RO-negative and positively selected for CCR7, with terminally differentiated effector memory CD45RA+ cells excluded. Sequencing was done on a sample of naive CD8+ T cells from PBMCs. The receptor source for this set is a young man in good health. Some clones in this sample may be carry-over from other donors' samples.

The CDR3 reads CAWSGINNEQFF. Written as DNA, the CDR3 is TGTGCCTGGAGCGGGATCAACAATGAGCAGTTCTTC. V and J are TRBV30 and TRBJ2-1; the D gene is possibly TRBD2 (5 bases). In germline, CDR1 is GTSNPN, CDR2 SVGIG (reference sequence). The germline V and J ends were trimmed by 3 bases and 5 bases, with 8 bases remaining between them. CDR3 size: 12 residues.

V usage is TRBV27 and J usage is TRBJ2-4; D possibly corresponds to TRBD2 (5 bases). This CDR3 comprises 13 residues. Germline lookup yields CDR1 MNHEY and CDR2 SMNVEV (reference sequence). V gave up 9 bases and J gave up 8 bases, with 17 bases separating them. The CDR3: CASMRAVGDIQYF. The DNA for the CDR3 is TGTGCCAGTATGCGGGCCGTGGGAGACATTCAGTACTTC.

This chain connects TRBV4-1 to TRBJ2-7; D is possibly TRBD2 (6 bases). The CDR3 is made up of 17 amino acids. From germline, CDR1 is MGHRA and CDR2 YSYEKL. V lost 3 bases and J 0 bases, leaving 18 bases between the germline ends. The CDR3 nucleotides are TGCGCCAGCAGCCATCCAACGGGAGACAGACCCTCCTACGAGCAGTACTTC. Protein product: CASSHPTGDRPSYEQYF.

The chain links TRBV11-1 to TRBJ2-1; D could derive from TRBD1 or TRBD2 (5 bases each). The CDR3 runs to 11 residues. Germline-derived CDR1 and CDR2 are SGHAT and FQDESV (reference sequence). Trimming removed 11 bases from V and 8 bases from J, with 13 bases in between. CDR3 region: CACQRGHEQFF. The CDR3 region has the DNA TGTGCCTGCCAGAGGGGCCATGAGCAGTTCTTC.

The V call is TRBV27, the J call TRBJ1-2, with D perhaps TRBD1 (6 bases). The germline V gene encodes CDR1 MNHEY and CDR2 SMNVEV (reference sequence). V dropped 1 base and J dropped 7 bases, with 10 bases sitting between them. This CDR3 region has 13 residues. The CDR3 loop reads CASSLLGAFGYTF. The DNA for the CDR3 is TGTGCCAGCAGTTTATTGGGGGCGTTTGGCTACACCTTC.

The gene calls are TRBV11-2 and TRBJ1-3, with 7 bases lining up with TRBD1. CDR1 is SGHAT, CDR2 FQNNGV, per germline. This CDR3 has 19 residues. With 3 bases clipped from V and 1 base from J, the junction kept 15 bases outside the gene matches. The CDR3 DNA reads as TGTGCCAGCAGCTTCCCCAGGGCAGGGGGTAATATTTCTGGAAACACCATATATTTT. This translates into CASSFPRAGGNISGNTIYF.

This chain joins TRBV7-3 and TRBJ1-1, with D possibly matching TRBD1 (5 bases). The CDR3 is made up of 15 amino acids. The germline V and J ends were trimmed by 1 base and 3 bases, with 12 bases remaining between them. The V gene's germline CDR1 is SGHTA and CDR2 FQGTGA. The CDR3 region has the DNA TGTGCCAGCAGCTTAATGGGCAGGGCGGACACTGAAGCTTTCTTT. It is translated as CASSLMGRADTEAFF. Full variable domain (missing parts from reference TRBV7-3 and TRBJ1-1): GAGVSQTPSNKVTEKGKYVELRCDPISGHTALYWYRQSLGQGPEFLIYFQGTGAADDSGLPNDRFFAVRPEGSVSTLKIQRTERGDSAVYLCASSLMGRADTEAFFGQGTRLTVV.

The chain combines TRBV9 with TRBJ2-7; TRBD2 agrees at 10 bases. V trimming: 4 bases; J trimming: 3 bases; junction bases outside the gene matches: 7. There are 15 residues in the CDR3. Per the germline V gene, CDR1 is SGDLS and CDR2 is YYNGEE. For the CDR3, the DNA is TGTGCCAGCAGCCAGTCGGGACTAGCGAGCTACGAGCAGTACTTC. It codes for CASSQSGLASYEQYF.

CDR3 sequence: CSVEVFRTSNTGELFF. The CDR3 nucleotides are TGCAGCGTTGAGGTTTTTCGGACTTCGAACACCGGGGAGCTGTTTTTT. This rearrangement joins TRBV29-1 to TRBJ2-2; D may be TRBD2 (5 bases). Germline CDR1 reads SQVTM; CDR2 reads ANQGSEA. V shed 3 bases and J shed 0 bases, with 14 bases lying between them. CDR3 size: 16 residues.

To note about this clone: Distinct nucleotide sequences in the sample also encode this CDR3. V is TRBV27 and J is TRBJ1-5, with a weak D call TRBD1 (6 bases). Per germline, CDR1 MNHEY and CDR2 SMNVEV (reference sequence). The V end lost 3 bases, the J end lost 4 bases, and 10 bases lay between the germline ends. This CDR3 spans 14 amino acids. CDR3 in amino acids: CASSFTGTNQPQHF. The CDR3 DNA reads TGTGCCAGCAGTTTTACAGGGACGAATCAGCCCCAGCATTTT.

V gene TRBV6-4 combines with J gene TRBJ2-1, with 14 bases aligning to TRBD2. CDR1 is MRHNA, CDR2 SNTAGT, per germline. J gave up 7 bases and V 0 bases, and 8 bases lay outside the gene matches. The CDR3 runs to 18 residues. The CDR3 reads CASSDSRGTSGSENEQFF. As DNA, the CDR3 is TGTGCCAGCAGTGACTCGAGGGGGACTAGCGGGAGTGAAAATGAGCAGTTCTTC.

V gene TRBV4-1 combines with J gene TRBJ2-5; D possibly corresponds to TRBD1 (6 bases). CDR3 length equals 17 residues. Germline loops: CDR1 MGHRA, CDR2 YSYEKL. Trimming cost V 1 base and J 3 bases, with 18 bases left between them. The CDR3 bases are TGCGCCAGCAGCCAAGTAGTGGCAGGGGCGCACAAAGAGACCCAGTACTTC. Protein sequence: CASSQVVAGAHKETQYF.

The CDR3 region has the DNA TGTGCCAGCAGCTTTGAATGGACAGGGGATGCCGCAGATACGCAGTATTTT. Protein sequence: CASSFEWTGDAADTQYF. V gene TRBV11-2 combines with J gene TRBJ2-3; 9 nucleotides align to TRBD1. This CDR3 is built from 17 residues. The trim removed 3 bases at V and 4 bases at J, leaving 11 bases unmatched. Germline assignment: CDR1 SGHAT and CDR2 FQNNGV.

This chain uses TRBV29-1 with TRBJ2-7; 7 bases map to TRBD2. Germline V CDR1 and CDR2: SQVTM, ANQGSEA. This CDR3 has 12 residues. Trimming removed 6 bases from V and 7 bases from J; junction bases left unmatched: 9. The DNA for the CDR3 is TGCAGCGTGGGGGGGGTAAGCGTGGAGCAGTACTTC. Amino acid sequence: CSVGGVSVEQYF.

The chain employs TRBV10-3 and TRBJ1-4, with 7 bases that match TRBD1. The V and J ends lost 3 bases and 4 bases, in that order; junction bases with no gene match: 8. Germline loops: CDR1 ENHRY, CDR2 SYGVKD. This CDR3 region has 16 residues. CDR3 DNA: TGTGCCATCAGTGAAGGGGGACAGCCGAGTAATGAAAAACTGTTTTTT. Translating gives CAISEGGQPSNEKLFF.

The rearrangement links TRBV7-9 to TRBJ2-7, with no clear D. V was pared by 3 bases and J by 2 bases, with 8 bases between. The CDR3 covers 13 residues. Per germline, CDR1 SEHNR and CDR2 FQNEAQ (reference sequence). CDR3 loop: CASSFALAYEQYF. The DNA for the CDR3 is TGTGCCAGCAGCTTCGCGCTAGCCTACGAGCAGTACTTC.

J is TRBJ2-7 and V is TRBV4-1; 8 bases are shared with TRBD2. CDR3 length equals 14 residues. J was trimmed by 5 bases and V by 3 bases; bases with no gene match: 6. Germline lookup yields CDR1 MGHRA and CDR2 YSYEKL. The DNA of the CDR3 is TGCGCCAGCAGCCACCGGGAGGGTGCCCACGAGCAGTACTTC. As protein: CASSHREGAHEQYF.

The chain has TRBV6-5 and TRBJ2-6; D perhaps matches TRBD2 (6 bases). The CDR3 length is 14 residues. Trimming shortened V by 11 bases and J by 2 bases, and 13 bases separated the two germline ends. The V gene's germline CDR1 is MNHEY and CDR2 SVGAGI. Here the CDR3 DNA reads TGTGCCGTGAATGAGCGGGCTGGGGCCAACGTCCTGACTTTC. Translated, it gives CAVNERAGANVLTF.

This clone was seen a handful of times. Other DNA sequences of this sample code for an identical CDR3. The rearrangement uses TRBV5-1 and TRBJ1-1; no clear D gene. Germline values: CDR1 SGHRS, CDR2 YFSETQ. With 0 bases removed from V and 1 base from J, the gap between germline ends came to 7 bases. This CDR3 has 14 residues. CDR3 residues: CASSLGRGNTEAFF. CDR3 sequence (DNA): TGCGCCAGCAGCTTGGGACGGGGGAACACTGAAGCTTTCTTT.

A few counts support this clone. The chain recombines TRBV18 with TRBJ2-2; either TRBD1 or TRBD2 may fit D (6 bases each). The CDR3 sequence is 16 residues long. V was clipped by 3 bases and J by 5 bases, with 16 bases between them. The V gene's germline CDR1 is KGHSH and CDR2 LQKENI. CDR3 in amino acids: CASSPAGGRGTGELFF. CDR3 coding DNA: TGTGCCAGCTCACCTGCCGGGGGCCGTGGGACCGGGGAGCTGTTTTTT.

This chain connects TRBV5-4 to TRBJ1-1, with 8 bases fitting TRBD1. Per germline, CDR1 SGHNT and CDR2 YYREEE (reference sequence). CDR3 size: 13 residues. The junction had 4 bases not matched to a gene; V was cut back by 2 bases and J by 7 bases. The CDR3, as DNA: TGTGCCAGCAGCTTAGACAGGGGAGTTGAAGCTTTCTTT. It yields the protein CASSLDRGVEAFF.

The rearrangement uses TRBV5-6 and TRBJ2-7; tentatively, D is TRBD2 (5 bases). Germline V gene sequence: CDR1 SGHDT, CDR2 YYEEEE. The V gene lost 4 bases and the J gene lost 0 bases, with 11 bases spanning the gap. The CDR3 length is 14 residues. CDR3 amino acids: CASSPWTGSYEQYF. The CDR3, as DNA: TGTGCCAGCAGCCCGTGGACTGGCTCCTACGAGCAGTACTTC.

J is TRBJ2-7 and V is TRBV10-3; D call uncertain. This CDR3 region has 14 residues. Looked up from germline, CDR1 is ENHRY and CDR2 is SYGVKD. Deletions cut 6 bases from V and 3 bases from J, with 15 bases between. This CDR3 reads CAIRTPTPNYEQYF. CDR3 coding DNA: TGTGCCATCAGGACCCCTACTCCAAACTACGAGCAGTACTTC.

In its sample, this clone was seen a few times. The chain couples TRBV29-1 to TRBJ1-2; unclear D gene. Germline V lookup: CDR1 SQVTM, CDR2 ANQGSEA. V was cut by 6 bases and J by 5 bases, with 19 bases left in between. This CDR3 has 14 amino acids. The chain's CDR3 is CSVASAGLGYGYTF. As DNA, the CDR3 is TGCAGCGTCGCTTCGGCGGGGTTAGGGTATGGCTACACCTTC.

The chain combines TRBV28 with TRBJ2-1; tentative D call: TRBD2 (5 bases). Germline V gene data show CDR1 as MDHEN and CDR2 as SYDVKM. This CDR3 is built from 14 residues. The V end lost 1 base, the J end lost 8 bases, and 12 bases lay between the germline ends. The CDR3 region is CASSLLSGRDEQFF. Here the CDR3 DNA reads TGTGCCAGCAGTTTATTATCCGGGCGGGATGAGCAGTTCTTC.

The chain couples TRBV9 to TRBJ1-1, with 8 positions matching TRBD1. Germline CDR1 and CDR2: SGDLS and YYNGEE. This CDR3 has 15 amino acids. The V gene end was trimmed by 0 bases and the J gene end by 4 bases; junction bases not matched to a gene: 5. As DNA, the CDR3 is TGTGCCAGCAGCGTAGGGGACAGGATCGGCACTGAAGCTTTCTTT. Translating gives CASSVGDRIGTEAFF. Full variable domain (remainder filled in from reference TRBV9 and TRBJ1-1): DSGVTQTPKHLITATGQRVTLRCSPRSGDLSVYWYQQSLDQGLQFLIQYYNGEERAKGNILERFSAQQFPDLHSELNLSSLELGDSALYFCASSVGDRIGTEAFFGQGTRLTVV.

V gene TRBV28 combines with J gene TRBJ1-5, with a tentative D call TRBD1 (5 bases). The CDR3 covers 13 residues. The germline V gene encodes CDR1 MDHEN and CDR2 SYDVKM. Trimming pared 7 bases from V and 6 bases from J, leaving 13 bases between. The CDR3 sequence is CASTLGGGQPQHF. The CDR3 DNA follows: TGTGCCAGCACACTCGGGGGGGGTCAGCCCCAGCATTTT.

The chain links TRBV7-2 to TRBJ2-1, with unresolved D. V was cut by 2 bases and J by 6 bases, with 8 bases left in between. CDR3 length: 13 amino acids. CDR1 and CDR2 from the germline V gene are SGHTA and FQGNSA. The CDR3 spells CASSLMDGNEQFF. In DNA form, the CDR3 reads TGTGCCAGCAGCTTAATGGACGGCAATGAGCAGTTCTTC.